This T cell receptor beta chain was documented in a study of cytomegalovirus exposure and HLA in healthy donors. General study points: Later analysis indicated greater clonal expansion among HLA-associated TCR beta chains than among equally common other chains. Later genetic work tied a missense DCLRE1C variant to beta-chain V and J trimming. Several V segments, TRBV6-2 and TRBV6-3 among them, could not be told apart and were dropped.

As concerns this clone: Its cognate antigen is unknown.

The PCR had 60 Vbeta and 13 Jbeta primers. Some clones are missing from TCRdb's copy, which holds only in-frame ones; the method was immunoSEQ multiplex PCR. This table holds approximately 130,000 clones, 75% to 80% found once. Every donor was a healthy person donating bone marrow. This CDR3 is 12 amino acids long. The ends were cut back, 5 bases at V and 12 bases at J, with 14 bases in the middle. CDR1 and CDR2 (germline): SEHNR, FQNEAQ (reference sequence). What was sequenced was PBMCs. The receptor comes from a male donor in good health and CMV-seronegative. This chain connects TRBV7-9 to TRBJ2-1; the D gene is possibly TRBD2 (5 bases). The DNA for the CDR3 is TGTGCCAGCAGCCCTGAGGGTCTCGGGCAGTTCTTC. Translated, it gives CASSPEGLGQFF.